This T cell receptor beta chain derives from a study of CD8 T cells in ankylosing spondylitis. Study outcomes and limitations: A TCR beta motif of under ten highly homologous variants seemed to mark ankylosing spondylitis blood.

TCRdb called the 5' RACE reads again in MiXCR, with one record for every CDR3 protein. The sample has roughly 38,000 distinct CDR3 sequences, roughly 3% seen once. Per the germline V gene, CDR1 is SGDLS and CDR2 is YYNGEE. V was clipped by 0 bases and J by 7 bases, with 10 bases between them. The CDR3 runs 14 residues. This clonotype was counted at least ten times. Its antigen is as yet unknown. The source is a male donor with ankylosing spondylitis or in good health (not recorded which). The sequenced sample consisted of blood, either unsorted or a sorted T cell fraction (not recorded which). V is TRBV9 and J is TRBJ1-4, with D hard to call. CDR3 amino acids: CASSVAASPEKLFF. CDR3 DNA sequence: TGTGCCAGCAGCGTAGCTGCGTCCCCTGAAAAACTGTTTTTT.